This entry lists 6 T cell receptor beta chains sequenced from one sample in a study of regulatory T cells in long-lasting Graves disease. Time point specified: persistent/refractory GD, antithyroid drugs over 5 years with positive TRAb. The TCR library was made from RNA extracted from PBMCs. With iRepertoire HTBI primers and Arm-PCR of CDR3 regions, TCR beta libraries were built. MiXCR, applied by TCRdb to the multiplex PCR reads, yields one record per CDR3 protein. There are roughly 470,000 distinct CDR3 sequences in the sample; about 20% occur only once, and 7.8% lies in the top ten. This specimen consisted of peripheral blood mononuclear cells (PBMCs), obtained when the disease was refractory, from a patient treated with antithyroid drugs. These receptors originate from a female donor with Graves disease.

At least ten counts were recorded for this clonotype. CDR3 sequence reads: CSARDLGGSSYEQYF. Here the CDR3 DNA reads TGCAGTGCTAGAGATTTAGGTGGCAGCTCCTACGAGCAGTACTTC. J is TRBJ2-7 and V is TRBV20-1; D not certain. This CDR3 contains 15 residues. Looked up from germline, CDR1 is DFQATT and CDR2 is SNEGSKA (reference sequence). The germline V and J ends were trimmed by 0 bases and 0 bases, with 12 bases remaining between them.

This clonotype has ten or more counts. This chain joins TRBV28 and TRBJ1-5, with D maybe TRBD1 (5 bases). Germline loops: CDR1 MDHEN, CDR2 SYDVKM. Deletions cut 6 bases from V and 7 bases from J, with 16 bases between. CDR3 length: 14 amino acids. CDR3 in amino acids: CASRAAGIGQPQHF. As DNA, the CDR3 is TGTGCCAGCAGAGCAGCAGGGATAGGACAGCCCCAGCATTTT.

V gene TRBV12-5 combines with J gene TRBJ2-2; 8 nucleotides match TRBD1. Per the germline V gene, CDR1 is LGHNT and CDR2 is FRNRAP. CDR3 length: 16 residues. With V trimmed by 0 bases and J by 4 bases, 4 bases remained unmatched. Here the CDR3 DNA reads TGTGCTAGTGGTTTGGTACTAGGGACAGGCACCGGGGAGCTGTTTTTT. Translating gives CASGLVLGTGTGELFF.

This clonotype has only a few counts. This chain connects TRBV6-1 to TRBJ2-7, with D unresolved. This CDR3 contains 11 residues. V lost 6 bases, J lost 7 bases, and 10 bases lay in between. Germline V CDR1 and CDR2: MNHNS, SASEGT. CDR3 bases: TGTGCCAGCAGATTACGAGGAGAGCAGTACTTC. Translation gives CASRLRGEQYF.

V usage is TRBV20-1 and J usage is TRBJ1-1; 8 bases fit TRBD1. CDR1 DFQATT and CDR2 SNEGSKA come from the germline V gene (reference sequence). This CDR3 is built from 15 residues. V trimming: 3 bases; J trimming: 3 bases; junction bases outside the gene matches: 9. The CDR3 sequence is CSASDRGLGDTEAFF. Written as DNA, the CDR3 is TGCAGTGCTAGCGACAGGGGATTAGGGGACACTGAAGCTTTCTTT.

This clonotype was seen a handful of times. The chain carries TRBV27 and TRBJ1-1, with D uncertain. The ends were cut back, 3 bases at V and 4 bases at J, with 12 bases in the middle. The germline CDR1 and CDR2 sequences are MNHEY and SMNVEV (reference sequence). The CDR3 runs 14 residues. The CDR3: CASSFIPLSTEAFF. The CDR3 DNA reads TGTGCCAGCAGTTTTATTCCTTTGAGCACTGAAGCTTTCTTT.